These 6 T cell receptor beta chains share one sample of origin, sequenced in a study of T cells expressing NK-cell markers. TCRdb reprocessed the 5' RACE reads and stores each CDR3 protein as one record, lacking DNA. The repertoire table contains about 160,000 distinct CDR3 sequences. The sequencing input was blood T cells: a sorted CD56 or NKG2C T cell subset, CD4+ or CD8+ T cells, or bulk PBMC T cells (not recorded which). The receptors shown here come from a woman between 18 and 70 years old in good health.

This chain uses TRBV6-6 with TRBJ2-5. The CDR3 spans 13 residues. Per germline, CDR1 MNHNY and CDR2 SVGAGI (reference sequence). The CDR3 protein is CASSYSKAETQYF.

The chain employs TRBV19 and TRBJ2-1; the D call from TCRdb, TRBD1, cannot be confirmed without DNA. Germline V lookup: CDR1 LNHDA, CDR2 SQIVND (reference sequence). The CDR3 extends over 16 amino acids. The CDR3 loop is CASRLTGRMSYNEQFF.

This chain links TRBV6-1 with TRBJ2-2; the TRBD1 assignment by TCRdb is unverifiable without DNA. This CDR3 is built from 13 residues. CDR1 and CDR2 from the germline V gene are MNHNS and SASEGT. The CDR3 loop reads CASSPRGGGELFF.

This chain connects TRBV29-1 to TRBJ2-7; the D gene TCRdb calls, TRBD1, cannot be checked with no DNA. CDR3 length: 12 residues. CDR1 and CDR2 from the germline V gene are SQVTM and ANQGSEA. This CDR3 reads CSVGLSRAEQYF.

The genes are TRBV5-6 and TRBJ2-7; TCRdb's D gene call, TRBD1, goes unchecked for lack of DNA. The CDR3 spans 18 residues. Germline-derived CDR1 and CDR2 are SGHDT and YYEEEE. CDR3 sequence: CASSPEGWRRASSYEQYF. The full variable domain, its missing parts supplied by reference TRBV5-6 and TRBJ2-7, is DAGVTQSPTHLIKTRGQQVTLRCSPKSGHDTVSWYQQALGQGPQFIFQYYEEEERQRGNFPDRFSGHQFPNYSSELNVNALLLGDSALYLCASSPEGWRRASSYEQYFGPGTRLTVT.

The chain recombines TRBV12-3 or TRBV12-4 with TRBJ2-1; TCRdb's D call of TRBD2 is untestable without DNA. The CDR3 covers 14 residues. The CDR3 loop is CASSLTSRGDEQFF.